Sequencing of this T cell receptor beta chain was carried out in a study of CD8 T cells in ankylosing spondylitis. Each CDR3 protein is one row after TCRdb ran MiXCR on the 5' RACE reads. The data contain some 130,000 distinct CDR3 sequences, approximately 9.7% of them singletons. This clonotype was counted many times. Germline CDR1 is SGHDT and CDR2 is YYEEEE. The CDR3 sequence is 16 residues long. Trimming pared 4 bases from V and 2 bases from J, leaving 17 bases between. The rearrangement uses TRBV5-6 and TRBJ2-3; D possibly corresponds to TRBD1 (6 bases). The TCR comes from a male donor with ankylosing spondylitis or in good health (not recorded which). Sequencing input: blood, either unsorted or a sorted T cell fraction (not recorded which). This CDR3 reads CASSLGQKSYTDTQYF. The CDR3 region has the DNA TGTGCCAGCAGCCTAGGACAGAAATCCTACACAGATACGCAGTATTTT. The full variable domain, rest sourced from reference TRBV5-6 and TRBJ2-3, is DAGVTQSPTHLIKTRGQQVTLRCSPKSGHDTVSWYQQALGQGPQFIFQYYEEEERQRGNFPDRFSGHQFPNYSSELNVNALLLGDSALYLCASSLGQKSYTDTQYFGPGTRLTVL.